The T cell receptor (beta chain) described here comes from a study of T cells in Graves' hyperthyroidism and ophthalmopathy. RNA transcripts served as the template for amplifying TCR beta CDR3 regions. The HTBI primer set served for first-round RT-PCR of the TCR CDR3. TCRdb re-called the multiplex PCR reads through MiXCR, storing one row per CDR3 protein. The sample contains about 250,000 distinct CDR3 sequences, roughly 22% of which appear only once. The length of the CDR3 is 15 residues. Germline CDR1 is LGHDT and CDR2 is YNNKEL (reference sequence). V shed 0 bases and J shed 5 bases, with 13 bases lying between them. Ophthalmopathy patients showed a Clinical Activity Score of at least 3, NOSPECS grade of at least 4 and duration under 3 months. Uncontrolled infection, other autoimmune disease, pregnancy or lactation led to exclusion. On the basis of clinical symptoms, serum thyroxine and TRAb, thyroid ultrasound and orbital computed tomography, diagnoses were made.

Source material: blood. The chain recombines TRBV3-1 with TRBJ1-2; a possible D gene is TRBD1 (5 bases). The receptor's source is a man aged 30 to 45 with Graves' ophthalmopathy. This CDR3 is CASSQESVRGYGYTF. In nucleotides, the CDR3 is TGTGCCAGCAGCCAAGAGAGCGTCCGGGGGTATGGCTACACCTTC.